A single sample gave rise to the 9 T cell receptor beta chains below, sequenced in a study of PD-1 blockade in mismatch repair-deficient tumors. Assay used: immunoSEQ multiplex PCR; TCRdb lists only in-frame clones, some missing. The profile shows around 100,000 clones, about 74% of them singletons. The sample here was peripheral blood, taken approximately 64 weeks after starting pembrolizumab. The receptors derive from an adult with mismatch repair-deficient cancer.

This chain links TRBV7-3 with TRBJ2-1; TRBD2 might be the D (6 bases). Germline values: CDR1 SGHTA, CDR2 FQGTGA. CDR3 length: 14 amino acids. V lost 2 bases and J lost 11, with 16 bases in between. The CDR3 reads CASSLERSSAKQFF. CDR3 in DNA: TGTGCCAGCAGCTTAGAGAGGTCTAGCGCAAAGCAGTTCTTC.

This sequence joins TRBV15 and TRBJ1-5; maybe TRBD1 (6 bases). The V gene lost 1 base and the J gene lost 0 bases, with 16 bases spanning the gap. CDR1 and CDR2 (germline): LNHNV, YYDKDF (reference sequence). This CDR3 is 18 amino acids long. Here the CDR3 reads CATSRVAGARDSNQPQHF. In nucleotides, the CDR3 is TGTGCCACCAGCAGAGTAGCAGGGGCTCGGGATAGCAATCAGCCCCAGCATTTT.

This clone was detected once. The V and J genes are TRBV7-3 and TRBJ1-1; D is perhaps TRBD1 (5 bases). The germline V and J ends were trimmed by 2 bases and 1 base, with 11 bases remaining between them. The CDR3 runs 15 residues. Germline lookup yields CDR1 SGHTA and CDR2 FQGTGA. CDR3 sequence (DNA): TGTGCCAGCAGCTTAGAAGGGGTCCCGAACACTGAAGCTTTCTTT. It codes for CASSLEGVPNTEAFF.

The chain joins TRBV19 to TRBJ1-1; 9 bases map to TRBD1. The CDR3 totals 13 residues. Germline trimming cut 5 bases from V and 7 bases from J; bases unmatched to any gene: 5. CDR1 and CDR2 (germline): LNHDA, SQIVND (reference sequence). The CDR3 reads CASSPRTGDEAFF. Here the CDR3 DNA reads TGTGCCAGTAGTCCCAGGACAGGGGATGAAGCTTTCTTT.

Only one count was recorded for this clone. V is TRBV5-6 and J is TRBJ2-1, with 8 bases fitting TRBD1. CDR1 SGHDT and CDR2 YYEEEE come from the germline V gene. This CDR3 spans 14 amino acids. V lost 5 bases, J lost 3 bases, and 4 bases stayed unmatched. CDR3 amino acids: CASRGQGLYNEQFF. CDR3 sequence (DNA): TGTGCCAGCAGAGGACAGGGCCTCTACAATGAGCAGTTCTTC.

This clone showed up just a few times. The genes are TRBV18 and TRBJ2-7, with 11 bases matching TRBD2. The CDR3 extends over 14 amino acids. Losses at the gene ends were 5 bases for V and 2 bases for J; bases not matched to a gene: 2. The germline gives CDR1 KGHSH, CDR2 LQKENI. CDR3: CASSATSGTYEQYF. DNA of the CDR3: TGTGCCAGCTCAGCGACTAGCGGGACCTACGAGCAGTACTTC.

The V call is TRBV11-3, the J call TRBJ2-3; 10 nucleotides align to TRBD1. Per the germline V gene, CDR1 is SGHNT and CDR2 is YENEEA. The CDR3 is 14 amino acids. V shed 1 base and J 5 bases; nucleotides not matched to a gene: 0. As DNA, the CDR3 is TGTGCCAGCAGCTTAGGGACAGGGGGAGATACGCAGTATTTT. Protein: CASSLGTGGDTQYF. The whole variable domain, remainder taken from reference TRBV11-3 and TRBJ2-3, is EAGVVQSPRYKIIEKKQPVAFWCNPISGHNTLYWYLQNLGQGPELLIRYENEEAVDDSQLPKDRFSAERLKGVDSTLKIQPAELGDSAVYLCASSLGTGGDTQYFGPGTRLTVL.

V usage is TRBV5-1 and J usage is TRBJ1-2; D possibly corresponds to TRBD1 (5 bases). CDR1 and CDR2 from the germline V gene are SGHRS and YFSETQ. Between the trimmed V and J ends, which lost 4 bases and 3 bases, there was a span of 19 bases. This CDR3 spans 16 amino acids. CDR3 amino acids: CASSTLGGTVDYGYTF. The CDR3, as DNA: TGCGCCAGCAGCACCCTCGGGGGGACGGTAGACTATGGCTACACCTTC.

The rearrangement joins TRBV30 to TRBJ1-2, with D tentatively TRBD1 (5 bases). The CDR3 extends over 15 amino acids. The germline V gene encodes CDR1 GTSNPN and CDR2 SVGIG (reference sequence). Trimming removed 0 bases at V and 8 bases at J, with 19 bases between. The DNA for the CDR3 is TGTGCCTGGAGTGTTCGTCTTCTTCCCGGGGGAGGCTACACCTTC. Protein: CAWSVRLLPGGGYTF.